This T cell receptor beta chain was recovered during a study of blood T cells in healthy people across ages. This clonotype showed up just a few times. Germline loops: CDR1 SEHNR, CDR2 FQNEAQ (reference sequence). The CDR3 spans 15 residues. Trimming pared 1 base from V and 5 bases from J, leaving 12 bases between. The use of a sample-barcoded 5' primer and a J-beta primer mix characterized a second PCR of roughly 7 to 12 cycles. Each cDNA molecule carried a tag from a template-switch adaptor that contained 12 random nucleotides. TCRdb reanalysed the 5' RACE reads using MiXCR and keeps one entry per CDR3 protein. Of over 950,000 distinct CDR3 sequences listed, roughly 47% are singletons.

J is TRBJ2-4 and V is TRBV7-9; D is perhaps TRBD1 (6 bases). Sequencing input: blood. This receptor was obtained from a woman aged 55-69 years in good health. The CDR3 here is CASSLVGRGENIQYF. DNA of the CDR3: TGTGCCAGCAGCTTAGTTGGCAGGGGCGAAAACATTCAGTACTTC.